The sequence of this TCR beta chain was determined in a study of T cells in localized non-small cell lung cancer. This clone was picked up one time. Its cognate antigen is unknown. CDR3 length: 14 amino acids. Per germline, CDR1 SQVTM and CDR2 ANQGSEA. V was trimmed by 4 bases and J by 0 bases, leaving 13 bases between them. The assay was immunoSEQ multiplex PCR, and TCRdb's table has in-frame clones only and misses some. This table holds more than 20,000 clones, around 88% found once. Regarding the study as a whole: Clonality of T cells reached its maximum in uninvolved adjacent lung, surpassing tumor. Higher adjacent-lung clonality was associated with shorter survival.

Specimen: peripheral blood, collected before any cancer treatment. The V and J genes are TRBV29-1 and TRBJ2-7, with D maybe TRBD2 (7 bases). This TCR came from a female donor aged 60 or older with stage I lung adenocarcinoma. The CDR3 loop reads CSVGGRGASYEQYF. The CDR3 DNA is TGCAGCGTTGGAGGACGGGGGGCCTCCTACGAGCAGTACTTC.